This T cell receptor (beta chain) appears in the sequencing data of a study of T cells in Graves' hyperthyroidism and ophthalmopathy. There were TCR beta CDR3 regions amplified from RNA transcripts. With the HTBI primer set, the TCR CDR3 went through a first round of RT-PCR. TCRdb reanalysed the multiplex PCR reads using MiXCR and keeps one entry per CDR3 protein. The sample shows approximately 600,000 distinct CDR3 sequences, around 15% of them seen only once. V was pared by 0 bases and J by 6 bases, with 1 base of the junction left unmatched. The V gene's germline CDR1 is SGHRS and CDR2 YFSETQ. CDR3 length: 14 amino acids. Clinical symptoms, serum thyroxine, TRAb, thyroid ultrasound and orbital computed tomography established diagnosis.

The chain carries TRBV5-1 and TRBJ2-2; TRBD1 agrees at 8 bases. The sequence was obtained from a woman in her 30s with Graves' hyperthyroidism. The sample was blood. CDR3 DNA sequence: TGCGCCAGCAGCTTGGAACAGGGGGCCGGGGAGCTGTTTTTT. Encoded protein: CASSLEQGAGELFF. Full variable domain (rest looked up from reference TRBV5-1 and TRBJ2-2): KAGVTQTPRYLIKTRGQQVTLSCSPISGHRSVSWYQQTPGQGLQFLFEYFSETQRNKGNFPGRFSGRQFSNSRSEMNVSTLELGDSALYLCASSLEQGAGELFFGEGSRLTVL.